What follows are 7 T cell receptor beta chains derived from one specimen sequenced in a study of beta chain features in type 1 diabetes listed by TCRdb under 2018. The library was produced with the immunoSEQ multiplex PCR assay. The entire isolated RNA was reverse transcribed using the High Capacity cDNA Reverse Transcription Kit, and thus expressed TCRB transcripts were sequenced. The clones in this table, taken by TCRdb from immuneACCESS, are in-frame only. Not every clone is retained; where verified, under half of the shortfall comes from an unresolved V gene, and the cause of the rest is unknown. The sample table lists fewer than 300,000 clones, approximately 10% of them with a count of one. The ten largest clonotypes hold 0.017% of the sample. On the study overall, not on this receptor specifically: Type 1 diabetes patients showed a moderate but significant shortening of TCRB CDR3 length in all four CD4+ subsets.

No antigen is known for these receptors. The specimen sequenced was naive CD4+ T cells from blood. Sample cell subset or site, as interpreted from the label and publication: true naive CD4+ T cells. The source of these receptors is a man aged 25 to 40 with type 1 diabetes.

CDR3 loop: CASSYSRLPGANVLTF. CDR3 sequence (DNA): TGTGCCAGCAGTTACTCGCGCCTTCCTGGGGCCAACGTCCTGACTTTC. The genes are TRBV6-6 and TRBJ2-6, with D unresolved. This CDR3 region has 16 residues. V was cut by 0 bases and J by 2 bases, with 8 bases left in between. Germline CDR1 reads MNHNY; CDR2 reads SVGAGI (reference sequence).

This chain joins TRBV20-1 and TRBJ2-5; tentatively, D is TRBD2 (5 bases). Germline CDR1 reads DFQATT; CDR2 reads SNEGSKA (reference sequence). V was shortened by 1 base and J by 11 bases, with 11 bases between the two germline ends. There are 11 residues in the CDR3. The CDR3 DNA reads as TGCAGTGCTAGAGGGGCAAGGGAGCAGTACTTC. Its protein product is CSARGAREQYF.

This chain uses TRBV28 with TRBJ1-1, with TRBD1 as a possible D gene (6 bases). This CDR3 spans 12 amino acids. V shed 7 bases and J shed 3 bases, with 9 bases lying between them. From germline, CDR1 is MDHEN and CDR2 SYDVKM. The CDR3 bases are TGTGCCAGCAAAGGGGGAGACACTGAAGCTTTCTTT. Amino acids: CASKGGDTEAFF.

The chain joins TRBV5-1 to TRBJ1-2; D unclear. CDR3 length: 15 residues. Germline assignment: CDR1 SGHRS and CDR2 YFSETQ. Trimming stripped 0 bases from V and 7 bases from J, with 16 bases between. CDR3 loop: CASSLGASASGGYTF. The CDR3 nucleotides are TGCGCCAGCAGCTTGGGGGCATCTGCCTCCGGTGGCTACACCTTC.

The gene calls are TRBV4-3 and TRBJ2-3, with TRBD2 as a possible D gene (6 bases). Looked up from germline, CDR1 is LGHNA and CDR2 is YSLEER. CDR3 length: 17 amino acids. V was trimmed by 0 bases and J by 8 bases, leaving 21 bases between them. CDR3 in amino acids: CASSQEASVGSLGTQYF. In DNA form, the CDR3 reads TGCGCCAGCAGCCAAGAGGCTAGCGTAGGCTCTTTGGGTACGCAGTATTTT.

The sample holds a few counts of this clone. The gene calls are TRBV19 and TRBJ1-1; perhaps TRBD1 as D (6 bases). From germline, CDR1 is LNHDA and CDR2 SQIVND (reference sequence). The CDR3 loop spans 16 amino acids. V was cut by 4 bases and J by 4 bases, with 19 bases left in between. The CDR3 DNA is TGTGCCAGTAGTACCACCCGGGGGGCATCGGGCACTGAAGCTTTCTTT. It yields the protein CASSTTRGASGTEAFF.

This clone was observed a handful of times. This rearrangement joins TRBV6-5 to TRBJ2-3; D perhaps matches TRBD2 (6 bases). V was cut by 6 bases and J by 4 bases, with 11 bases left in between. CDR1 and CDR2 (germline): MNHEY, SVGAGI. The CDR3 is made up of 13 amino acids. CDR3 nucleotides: TGTGCCAGCAGGGACACGGGGGCAGATACGCAGTATTTT. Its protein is CASRDTGADTQYF.